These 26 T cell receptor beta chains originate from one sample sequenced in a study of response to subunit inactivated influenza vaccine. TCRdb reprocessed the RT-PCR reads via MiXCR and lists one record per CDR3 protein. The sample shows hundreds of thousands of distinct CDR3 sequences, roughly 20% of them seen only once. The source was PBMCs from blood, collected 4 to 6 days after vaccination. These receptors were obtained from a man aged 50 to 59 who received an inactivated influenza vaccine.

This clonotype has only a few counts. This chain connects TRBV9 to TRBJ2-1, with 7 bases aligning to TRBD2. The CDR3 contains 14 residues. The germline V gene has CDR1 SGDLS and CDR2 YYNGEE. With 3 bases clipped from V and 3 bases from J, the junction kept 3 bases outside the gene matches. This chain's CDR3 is CASSGQRDYNEQFF. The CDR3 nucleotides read TGTGCCAGCAGCGGCCAGCGGGACTACAATGAGCAGTTCTTC.

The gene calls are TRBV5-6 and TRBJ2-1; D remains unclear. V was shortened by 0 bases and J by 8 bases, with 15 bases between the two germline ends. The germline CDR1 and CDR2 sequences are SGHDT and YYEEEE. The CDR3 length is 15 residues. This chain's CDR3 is CASSLAPFVFHEQFF. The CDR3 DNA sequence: TGTGCCAGCAGCTTGGCCCCTTTTGTTTTCCATGAGCAGTTCTTC. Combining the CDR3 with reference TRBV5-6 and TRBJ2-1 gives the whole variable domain DAGVTQSPTHLIKTRGQQVTLRCSPKSGHDTVSWYQQALGQGPQFIFQYYEEEERQRGNFPDRFSGHQFPNYSSELNVNALLLGDSALYLCASSLAPFVFHEQFFGPGTRLTVL.

The DNA of the CDR3 is TGCAGTGCTAGAACGTACGCAGATACGCAGTATTTT. This gives the protein CSARTYADTQYF. The gene calls are TRBV20-1 and TRBJ2-3; no reliable D call. The ends were cut back, 2 bases at V and 4 bases at J, with 7 bases in the middle. The CDR3 is made up of 12 amino acids. Germline V gene data show CDR1 as DFQATT and CDR2 as SNEGSKA (reference sequence).

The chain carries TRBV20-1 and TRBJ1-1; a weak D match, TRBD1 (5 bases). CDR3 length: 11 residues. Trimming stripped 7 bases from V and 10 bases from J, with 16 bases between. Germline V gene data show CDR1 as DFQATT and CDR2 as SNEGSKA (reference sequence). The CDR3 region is CSVLPQGRAFF. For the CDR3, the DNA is TGCAGTGTCCTACCGCAGGGAAGAGCTTTCTTT.

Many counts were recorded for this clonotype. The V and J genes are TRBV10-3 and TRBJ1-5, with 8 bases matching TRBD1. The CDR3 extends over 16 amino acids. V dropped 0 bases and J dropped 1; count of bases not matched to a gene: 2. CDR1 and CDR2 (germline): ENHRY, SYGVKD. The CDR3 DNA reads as TGTGCCATCAGTGAGTCGTGGACAGGGAGCAATCAGCCCCAGCATTTT. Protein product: CAISESWTGSNQPQHF.

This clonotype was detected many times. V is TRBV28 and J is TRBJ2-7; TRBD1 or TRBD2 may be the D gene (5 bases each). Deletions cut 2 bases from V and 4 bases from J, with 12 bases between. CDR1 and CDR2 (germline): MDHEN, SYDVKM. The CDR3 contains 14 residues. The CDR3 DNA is TGTGCCAGCAGTTTAGCCCCTGGGGGTTACGAGCAGTACTTC. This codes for CASSLAPGGYEQYF. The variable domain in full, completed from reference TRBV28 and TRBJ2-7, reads DVKVTQSSRYLVKRTGEKVFLECVQDMDHENMFWYRQDPGLGLRLIYFSYDVKMKEKGDIPEGYSVSREKKERFSLILESASTNQTSMYLCASSLAPGGYEQYFGPGTRLTVT.

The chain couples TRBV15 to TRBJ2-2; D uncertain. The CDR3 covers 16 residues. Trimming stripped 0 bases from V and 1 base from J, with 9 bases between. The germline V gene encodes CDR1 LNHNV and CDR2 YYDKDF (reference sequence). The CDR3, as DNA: TGTGCCACCAGCAGAGATCTCCCGGGGAACACCGGGGAGCTGTTTTTT. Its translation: CATSRDLPGNTGELFF.

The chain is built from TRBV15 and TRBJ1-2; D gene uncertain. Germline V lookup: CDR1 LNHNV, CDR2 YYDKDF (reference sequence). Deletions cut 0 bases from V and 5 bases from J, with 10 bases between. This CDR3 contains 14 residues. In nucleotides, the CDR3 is TGTGCCACCAGCAGAGATGTAGGGATTTATGGCTACACCTTC. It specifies CATSRDVGIYGYTF.

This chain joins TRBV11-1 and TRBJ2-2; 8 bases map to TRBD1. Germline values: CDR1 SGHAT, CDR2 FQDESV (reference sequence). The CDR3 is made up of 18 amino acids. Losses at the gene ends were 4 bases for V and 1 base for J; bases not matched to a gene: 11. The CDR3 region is CASSYLRRDRMNTGELFF. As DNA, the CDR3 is TGTGCCAGCAGCTACCTAAGAAGGGACAGGATGAACACCGGGGAGCTGTTTTTT. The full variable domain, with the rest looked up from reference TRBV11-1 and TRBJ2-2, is EAEVAQSPRYKITEKSQAVAFWCDPISGHATLYWYRQILGQGPELLVQFQDESVVDDSQLPKDRFSAERLKGVDSTLKIQPAELGDSAMYLCASSYLRRDRMNTGELFFGEGSRLTVL.

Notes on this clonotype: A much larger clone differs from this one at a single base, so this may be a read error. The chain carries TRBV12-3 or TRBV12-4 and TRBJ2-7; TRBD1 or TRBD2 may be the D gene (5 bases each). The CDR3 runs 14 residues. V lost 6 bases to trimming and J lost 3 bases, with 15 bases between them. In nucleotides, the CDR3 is TGTGCCAGCAGCCCGGAGAGGGGCTACTACGAGCAGTACTTC. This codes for CASSPERGYYEQYF.

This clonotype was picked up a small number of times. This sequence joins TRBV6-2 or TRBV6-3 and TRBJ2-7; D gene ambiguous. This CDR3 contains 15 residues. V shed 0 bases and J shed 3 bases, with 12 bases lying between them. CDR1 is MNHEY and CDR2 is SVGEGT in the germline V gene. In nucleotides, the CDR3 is TGTGCCAGCAGTTACTCCGAACTGGGTTACTACGAGCAGTACTTC. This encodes CASSYSELGYYEQYF.

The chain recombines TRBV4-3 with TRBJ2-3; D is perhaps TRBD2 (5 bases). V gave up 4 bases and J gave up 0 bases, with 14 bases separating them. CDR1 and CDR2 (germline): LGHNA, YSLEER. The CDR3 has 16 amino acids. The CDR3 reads CASSPPSCGSTDTQYF. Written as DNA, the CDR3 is TGCGCCAGCAGCCCCCCTTCGTGCGGGAGCACAGATACGCAGTATTTT.

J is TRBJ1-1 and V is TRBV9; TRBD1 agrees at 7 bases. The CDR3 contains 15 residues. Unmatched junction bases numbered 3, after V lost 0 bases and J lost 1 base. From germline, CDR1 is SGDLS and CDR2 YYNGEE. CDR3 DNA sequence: TGTGCCAGCAGCGTAGAGACAGGGTCGAACACTGAAGCTTTCTTT. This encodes CASSVETGSNTEAFF. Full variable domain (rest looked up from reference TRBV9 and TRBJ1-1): DSGVTQTPKHLITATGQRVTLRCSPRSGDLSVYWYQQSLDQGLQFLIQYYNGEERAKGNILERFSAQQFPDLHSELNLSSLELGDSALYFCASSVETGSNTEAFFGQGTRLTVV.

For the CDR3, the DNA is TGTGCCAGCAGCATTAGGAGACAGGGAGGGGAGACCCAGTACTTC. It yields the protein CASSIRRQGGETQYF. The rearrangement uses TRBV4-2 and TRBJ2-5; D could derive from TRBD1 or TRBD2 (7 bases each). The CDR3 sequence is 15 residues long. Per germline, CDR1 LGHNA and CDR2 YNFKEQ. V lost 5 bases, J lost 5 bases, and 18 bases lay in between.

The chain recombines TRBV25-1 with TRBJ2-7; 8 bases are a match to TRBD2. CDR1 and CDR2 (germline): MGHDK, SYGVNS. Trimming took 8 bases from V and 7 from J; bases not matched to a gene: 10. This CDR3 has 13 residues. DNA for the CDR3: TGTGCCAGCGGAATTCCCGGGACTAGTGAGCAGTACTTC. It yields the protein CASGIPGTSEQYF.

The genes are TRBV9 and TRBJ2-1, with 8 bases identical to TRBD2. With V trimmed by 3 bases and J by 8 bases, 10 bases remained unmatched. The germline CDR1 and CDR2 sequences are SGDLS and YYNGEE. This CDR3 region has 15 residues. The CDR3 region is CASSGRSRGRHEQFF. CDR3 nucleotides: TGTGCCAGCAGCGGCCGGAGCCGCGGGAGGCATGAGCAGTTCTTC.

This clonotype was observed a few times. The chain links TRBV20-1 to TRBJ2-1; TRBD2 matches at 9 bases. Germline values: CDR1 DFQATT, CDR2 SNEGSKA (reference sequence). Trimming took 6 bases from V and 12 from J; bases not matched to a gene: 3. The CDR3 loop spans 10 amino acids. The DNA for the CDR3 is TGCAGTGCCGTTAGCGGGAGGCAGTTCTTC. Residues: CSAVSGRQFF.

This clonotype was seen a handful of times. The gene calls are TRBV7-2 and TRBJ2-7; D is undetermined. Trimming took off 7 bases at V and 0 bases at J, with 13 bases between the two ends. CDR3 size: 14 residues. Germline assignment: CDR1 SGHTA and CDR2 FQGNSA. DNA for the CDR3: TGTGCCAGCAACTCTCTCGATAGCTCCTACGAGCAGTACTTC. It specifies CASNSLDSSYEQYF. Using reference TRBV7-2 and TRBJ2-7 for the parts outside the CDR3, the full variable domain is GAGVSQSPSNKVTEKGKDVELRCDPISGHTALYWYRQSLGQGLEFLIYFQGNSAPDKSGLPSDRFSAERTGGSVSTLTIQRTQQEDSAVYLCASNSLDSSYEQYFGPGTRLTVT.

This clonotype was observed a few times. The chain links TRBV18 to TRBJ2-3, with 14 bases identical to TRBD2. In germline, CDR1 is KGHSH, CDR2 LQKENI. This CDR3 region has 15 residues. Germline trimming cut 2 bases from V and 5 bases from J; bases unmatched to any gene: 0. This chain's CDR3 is CASSPGTSGRDTQYF. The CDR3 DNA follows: TGTGCCAGCTCACCAGGGACTAGCGGGAGAGATACGCAGTATTTT.

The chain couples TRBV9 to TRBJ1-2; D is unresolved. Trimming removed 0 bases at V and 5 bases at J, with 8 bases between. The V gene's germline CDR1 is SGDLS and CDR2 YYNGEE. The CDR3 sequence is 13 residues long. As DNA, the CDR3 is TGTGCCAGCAGCGTAGGTCAGGCTTATGGCTACACCTTC. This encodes CASSVGQAYGYTF.

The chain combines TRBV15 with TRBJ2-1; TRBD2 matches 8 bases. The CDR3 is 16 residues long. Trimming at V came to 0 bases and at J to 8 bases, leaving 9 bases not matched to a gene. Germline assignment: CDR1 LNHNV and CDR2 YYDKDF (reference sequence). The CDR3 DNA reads TGTGCCACCAGCAGAGATCTACGGGAGGGCCTTGATGAGCAGTTCTTC. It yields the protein CATSRDLREGLDEQFF.

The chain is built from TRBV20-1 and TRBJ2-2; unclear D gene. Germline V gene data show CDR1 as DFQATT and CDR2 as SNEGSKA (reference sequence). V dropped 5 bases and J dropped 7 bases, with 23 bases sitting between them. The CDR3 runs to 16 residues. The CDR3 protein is CSAPNFDPSNSGELFF. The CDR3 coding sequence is TGCAGTGCTCCAAATTTCGACCCTTCCAATAGCGGGGAGCTGTTTTTT.

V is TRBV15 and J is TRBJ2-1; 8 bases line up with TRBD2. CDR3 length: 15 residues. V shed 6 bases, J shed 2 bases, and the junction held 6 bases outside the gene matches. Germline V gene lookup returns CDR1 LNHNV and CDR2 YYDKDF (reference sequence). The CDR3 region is CATRLAVDPYNEQFF. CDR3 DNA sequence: TGTGCCACCAGACTAGCGGTAGACCCCTACAATGAGCAGTTCTTC.

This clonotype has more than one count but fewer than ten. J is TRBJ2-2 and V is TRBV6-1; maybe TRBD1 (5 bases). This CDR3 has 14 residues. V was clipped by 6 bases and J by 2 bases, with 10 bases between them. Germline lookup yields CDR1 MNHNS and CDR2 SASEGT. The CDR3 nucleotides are TGTGCCAGCAGGGTCGACAGTAACACCGGGGAGCTGTTTTTT. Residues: CASRVDSNTGELFF.

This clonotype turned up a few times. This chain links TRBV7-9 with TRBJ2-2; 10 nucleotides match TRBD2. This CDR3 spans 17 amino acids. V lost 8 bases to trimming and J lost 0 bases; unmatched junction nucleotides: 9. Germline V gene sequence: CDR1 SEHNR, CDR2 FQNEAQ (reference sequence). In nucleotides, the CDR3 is TGTGCCAGCGGACAGCTAGCGGGAGTGGCGAACACCGGGGAGCTGTTTTTT. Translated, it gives CASGQLAGVANTGELFF.

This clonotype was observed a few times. The CDR3 nucleotides are TGCAGCGTTGTCCCCCGCCGGAATGAGCAGTTCTTC. The encoded protein is CSVVPRRNEQFF. The V gene is TRBV29-1, the J gene TRBJ2-1; no clear D. V lost 4 bases to trimming and J lost 7 bases, with 11 bases between them. Germline loops: CDR1 SQVTM, CDR2 ANQGSEA. The CDR3 spans 12 residues.